This T cell receptor beta chain emerged from a study of blood T cells in healthy people across ages. Using a J-beta primer mix together with a sample-barcoded 5' primer, a second PCR was run for about 6 to 11 cycles. TCRdb fed the 5' RACE reads into MiXCR, producing one record per CDR3 protein. This table has some 1,800,000 distinct CDR3 sequences, approximately 40% appearing once. Trimming removed 8 bases from V and 2 bases from J, with 13 bases in between. CDR3 length: 14 amino acids. V is TRBV12-3 or TRBV12-4 and J is TRBJ1-5; no reliable D call. This clonotype originated in a human donor in good health. The sample taken for sequencing was blood. Here the CDR3 reads CASVLGVGNQPQHF. CDR3 DNA sequence: TGTGCCAGCGTTCTTGGGGTTGGCAATCAGCCCCAGCATTTT.